This entry features one T cell receptor beta chain sequence. Data came from immunoSEQ multiplex PCR; TCRdb stores just in-frame clones and leaves some out. The sample lists 2 million to 2.5 million clones; roughly 96% were seen once. The data were obtained in a study of shared clonotypes between healthy human individuals. The TCR comes from a man between 18 and 29 years old in good health. Sequencing was done on a sample of naive CD4+ T cells sorted from blood. The subset is: CD45RA+ positively selected.

CDR3 DNA: TGTGCCAGCAGCCATAAGGGGGCTGGGGGTTACAATGAGCAGTTCTTC. Protein product: CASSHKGAGGYNEQFF. The rearrangement uses TRBV5-4 and TRBJ2-1; 7 bases agree with TRBD1. The CDR3 length is 16 residues. Germline loops: CDR1 SGHNT, CDR2 YYREEE (reference sequence). The V and J ends lost 4 bases and 4 bases, in that order; junction bases with no gene match: 11.